Presented here are 28 T cell receptor beta chains from one specimen sequenced in a study of blood T cell repertoires in COVID-19. The method was immunoSEQ multiplex PCR; TCRdb's version includes in-frame clones alone and lacks a portion of them. The repertoire holds fewer than 200,000 clones, with 84% as singletons. Material for sequencing was peripheral blood. All receptors derive from a man aged 35 to 55 who had recovered from COVID-19.

The CDR3 is CASSSDGGYTGELFF. The CDR3 DNA is TGTGCCAGCAGTTCGGACGGAGGCTACACCGGGGAGCTGTTTTTT. This sequence joins TRBV6-5 and TRBJ2-2; D perhaps matches TRBD2 (5 bases). V shed 4 bases and J shed 3 bases, with 12 bases lying between them. CDR3 length: 15 amino acids. Per germline, CDR1 MNHEY and CDR2 SVGAGI.

V usage is TRBV28 and J usage is TRBJ1-1; TRBD1 matches at 8 bases. CDR1 MDHEN and CDR2 SYDVKM come from the germline V gene. V trimming: 5 bases; J trimming: 5 bases; junction bases outside the gene matches: 7. The CDR3 sequence is 14 residues long. CDR3 loop: CASSHQGAQTEAFF. CDR3 DNA: TGTGCCAGCAGTCACCAGGGGGCTCAAACTGAAGCTTTCTTT.

The chain employs TRBV5-4 and TRBJ2-5, with TRBD1 matching over 9 bases. In germline, CDR1 is SGHNT, CDR2 YYREEE (reference sequence). This CDR3 is built from 15 residues. V shed 4 bases and J 5 bases; nucleotides not matched to a gene: 9. CDR3 nucleotides: TGTGCCAGCAGCCCCGGACAGGGGCGGTGGGAGACCCAGTACTTC. Translated: CASSPGQGRWETQYF.

V is TRBV7-2 and J is TRBJ1-2; TRBD1 agrees at 7 bases. The germline gives CDR1 SGHTA, CDR2 FQGNSA. Trimming removed 1 base from V and 4 bases from J; junction bases left unmatched: 12. This CDR3 has 17 residues. The CDR3 sequence: CASSLGTGSLSFYGYTF. CDR3 sequence (DNA): TGTGCCAGCAGCTTAGGGACAGGTTCTCTCTCTTTCTATGGCTACACCTTC.

The rearrangement links TRBV11-2 to TRBJ2-3; maybe TRBD2 (6 bases). The CDR3 spans 15 residues. Germline V lookup: CDR1 SGHAT, CDR2 FQNNGV. V was cut by 8 bases and J by 2 bases, with 17 bases left in between. The CDR3 here is CASGLSGTFTDTQYF. Here the CDR3 DNA reads TGTGCCAGCGGCCTGTCCGGGACTTTCACAGATACGCAGTATTTT.

The CDR3 nucleotides are TGTGCCAGCAGCACAGGGGGCGCCTATAATTCACCCCTCCACTTT. This translates into CASSTGGAYNSPLHF. V gene TRBV9 combines with J gene TRBJ1-6, with 9 bases fitting TRBD1. Losses at the gene ends were 4 bases for V and 2 bases for J; bases not matched to a gene: 1. Germline CDR1 SGDLS, CDR2 YYNGEE. This CDR3 contains 15 residues.

This clone was recorded once. The chain combines TRBV18 with TRBJ2-2; 7 nucleotides agree with TRBD2. The CDR3 has 13 residues. CDR1 is KGHSH, CDR2 LQKENI, per germline. The junction had 0 bases not matched to a gene; V was cut back by 3 bases and J by 5 bases. CDR3 sequence: CASSPSGTGELFF. CDR3 sequence (DNA): TGTGCCAGCTCACCTAGCGGGACCGGGGAGCTGTTTTTT.

This chain uses TRBV5-5 with TRBJ2-7; the D gene is possibly TRBD1 (5 bases). Germline-derived CDR1 and CDR2 are SGHKS and YYEKEE (reference sequence). The CDR3 has 12 residues. Trimming shortened V by 4 bases and J by 5 bases, and 10 bases separated the two germline ends. CDR3: CASSQGGNEQYF. As DNA, the CDR3 is TGTGCCAGCAGCCAGGGTGGGAACGAGCAGTACTTC.

This chain joins TRBV4-3 and TRBJ2-2; tentatively, D is TRBD1 (5 bases). This CDR3 comprises 14 residues. Per the germline V gene, CDR1 is LGHNA and CDR2 is YSLEER. Trimming removed 4 bases at V and 5 bases at J, with 11 bases between. CDR3 region: CASSRRAGTGELFF. The CDR3 region has the DNA TGCGCCAGCAGCCGGCGCGCAGGGACCGGGGAGCTGTTTTTT.

This sequence joins TRBV28 and TRBJ1-6, with D possibly being TRBD1 (5 bases). V was pared by 6 bases and J by 6 bases, with 15 bases between. The CDR3 runs 15 residues. From germline, CDR1 is MDHEN and CDR2 SYDVKM. In nucleotides, the CDR3 is TGTGCCAGCAGACCCCCGGGTCAGGGTAATTCACCCCTCCACTTT. Protein: CASRPPGQGNSPLHF.

The chain links TRBV27 to TRBJ1-2; TRBD1 is a possible D gene (5 bases). V was trimmed by 6 bases and J by 4 bases, leaving 15 bases between them. From germline, CDR1 is MNHEY and CDR2 SMNVEV (reference sequence). This CDR3 has 14 residues. DNA of the CDR3: TGTGCCAGCAGCCAAAGGGGCGGAAGCTATGGCTACACCTTC. Protein sequence: CASSQRGGSYGYTF.

The chain couples TRBV9 to TRBJ2-1, with a weak D call TRBD1 (6 bases). Germline-derived CDR1 and CDR2 are SGDLS and YYNGEE. The ends were cut back, 4 bases at V and 6 bases at J, with 14 bases in the middle. This CDR3 is built from 14 residues. The CDR3, as DNA: TGTGCCAGCAGCAAGCCGGACAGATTCAATGAGCAGTTCTTC. This gives the protein CASSKPDRFNEQFF.

V and J are TRBV5-6 and TRBJ2-7; tentatively, D is TRBD2 (6 bases). In germline, CDR1 is SGHDT, CDR2 YYEEEE. V gave up 2 bases and J gave up 3 bases, with 12 bases separating them. The CDR3 consists of 14 residues. The DNA of the CDR3 is TGTGCCAGCAGCTTTGGGGGACTGATCTACGAGCAGTACTTC. Translation: CASSFGGLIYEQYF. Variable domain in full (rest from reference TRBV5-6 and TRBJ2-7): DAGVTQSPTHLIKTRGQQVTLRCSPKSGHDTVSWYQQALGQGPQFIFQYYEEEERQRGNFPDRFSGHQFPNYSSELNVNALLLGDSALYLCASSFGGLIYEQYFGPGTRLTVT.

This chain uses TRBV7-2 with TRBJ2-5, with 13 bases identical to TRBD2. This CDR3 comprises 15 residues. Unmatched junction bases numbered 6, after V lost 6 bases and J lost 5 bases. Looked up from germline, CDR1 is SGHTA and CDR2 is FQGNSA. The CDR3 DNA reads as TGTGCCAGCAGACTAGCGGGGGGGGAGGTCGAGACCCAGTACTTC. Translated, it gives CASRLAGGEVETQYF.

The chain joins TRBV27 to TRBJ1-2, with 10 bases identical to TRBD1. V shed 4 bases, J shed 0 bases, and the junction held 2 bases outside the gene matches. The CDR3 has 15 residues. CDR1 is MNHEY, CDR2 SMNVEV, per germline (reference sequence). The CDR3 is CASSWTGGANYGYTF. The CDR3 DNA is TGTGCCAGCAGTTGGACAGGGGGAGCTAACTATGGCTACACCTTC.

V usage is TRBV3-1 (or the pseudogene TRBV3-2) and J usage is TRBJ1-3; D not resolved. Germline CDR1 LGHDT, CDR2 YNNKEL (reference sequence). With 3 bases removed from V and 0 bases from J, the gap between germline ends came to 3 bases. The CDR3 consists of 13 residues. CDR3 nucleotide sequence: TGTGCCAGCAGCCATATCTCTGGAAACACCATATATTTT. Protein sequence: CASSHISGNTIYF.

The CDR3, as DNA: TGTGCCAGCAGCCAAGGGCAGGGGGGAGGCTACACCTTC. Its translation is CASSQGQGGGYTF. The genes are TRBV3-1 (or the pseudogene TRBV3-2) and TRBJ1-2, with TRBD1 matching 7 bases. V was clipped by 1 base and J by 8 bases; unmatched bases: 4. The germline V gene has CDR1 LGHDT and CDR2 YNNKEL (reference sequence). The CDR3 sequence is 13 residues long.

The chain carries TRBV30 and TRBJ1-4, with TRBD1 as a possible D gene (5 bases). V lost 0 bases and J 0 bases, leaving 8 bases between the germline ends. Germline V lookup: CDR1 GTSNPN, CDR2 SVGIG (reference sequence). The CDR3 spans 15 residues. CDR3 protein: CAWSVPGTTNEKLFF. CDR3 DNA sequence: TGTGCCTGGAGTGTACCAGGGACAACTAATGAAAAACTGTTTTTT.

The chain combines TRBV30 with TRBJ1-5; no clear D gene. V lost 3 bases and J lost 1, with 13 bases in between. CDR3 length: 15 amino acids. Per the germline V gene, CDR1 is GTSNPN and CDR2 is SVGIG (reference sequence). CDR3 bases: TGTGCCTGGAGCCAACGGGGTTTCAGCAATCAGCCCCAGCATTTT. Amino acid sequence: CAWSQRGFSNQPQHF.

This sequence joins TRBV6-5 and TRBJ1-1; unclear D gene. Trimming removed 0 bases from V and 10 bases from J, with 18 bases in between. The CDR3 is 15 residues long. The germline CDR1 and CDR2 sequences are MNHEY and SVGAGI. Here the CDR3 reads CASSYSNGPNRIAFF. The DNA of the CDR3 is TGTGCCAGCAGTTACTCGAATGGGCCGAATAGGATAGCTTTCTTT.

The chain has TRBV11-2 and TRBJ1-4, with no clear D. The CDR3 covers 14 residues. The germline V gene has CDR1 SGHAT and CDR2 FQNNGV. V was clipped by 5 bases and J by 5 bases, with 12 bases between them. The CDR3 bases are TGTGCCAGCAGCCACAGCCTCCGGAATGAAAAACTGTTTTTT. Translated: CASSHSLRNEKLFF.

The chain links TRBV7-2 to TRBJ2-7, with a weak D call TRBD1 (5 bases). The ends were cut back, 0 bases at V and 9 bases at J, with 12 bases in the middle. CDR1 and CDR2 (germline): SGHTA, FQGNSA. This CDR3 contains 13 residues. CDR3 nucleotides: TGTGCCAGCAGCTTAGCCAGCAGGGATGGGCAGTACTTC. It is translated as CASSLASRDGQYF.

The chain has TRBV5-4 and TRBJ1-6, with D unresolved. V was pared by 4 bases and J by 0 bases, with 11 bases between. This CDR3 spans 16 amino acids. Germline values: CDR1 SGHNT, CDR2 YYREEE (reference sequence). The CDR3 protein is CASSQSSSSYNSPLHF. In DNA, the CDR3 is TGTGCCAGCAGCCAGTCATCCAGCTCCTATAATTCACCCCTCCACTTT.

The V and J genes are TRBV3-1 (or the pseudogene TRBV3-2) and TRBJ1-6, with 7 bases lining up with TRBD1. CDR1 is LGHDT and CDR2 is YNNKEL in the germline V gene (reference sequence). The V gene end was trimmed by 3 bases and the J gene end by 11 bases; junction bases not matched to a gene: 7. The CDR3 covers 14 residues. The CDR3 coding sequence is TGTGCCAGCAGCCAGGCACAGGGGATTCCACCCCTCCACTTT. Translating gives CASSQAQGIPPLHF.

The chain recombines TRBV5-6 with TRBJ2-3; TRBD1 matches 7 bases. Germline trimming cut 1 base from V and 7 bases from J; bases unmatched to any gene: 9. This CDR3 comprises 15 residues. Per the germline V gene, CDR1 is SGHDT and CDR2 is YYEEEE. Written as DNA, the CDR3 is TGTGCCAGCAGCTTGCTTGACAGGGACCTGAATACGCAGTATTTT. As protein: CASSLLDRDLNTQYF. The variable domain in full, completed from reference TRBV5-6 and TRBJ2-3, reads DAGVTQSPTHLIKTRGQQVTLRCSPKSGHDTVSWYQQALGQGPQFIFQYYEEEERQRGNFPDRFSGHQFPNYSSELNVNALLLGDSALYLCASSLLDRDLNTQYFGPGTRLTVL.

The chain combines TRBV6-5 with TRBJ2-1; 7 bases fit TRBD2. This CDR3 spans 15 amino acids. J gave up 7 bases and V 2 bases, and 8 bases lay outside the gene matches. Looked up from germline, CDR1 is MNHEY and CDR2 is SVGAGI. The CDR3 DNA follows: TGTGCCAGCAGTTACCAAACGGGAGGAGTAAATGAGCAGTTCTTC. It translates to CASSYQTGGVNEQFF.

The chain carries TRBV6-5 and TRBJ2-7; D is perhaps TRBD1 (6 bases). The germline V gene has CDR1 MNHEY and CDR2 SVGAGI. CDR3 length: 15 amino acids. The ends were cut back, 5 bases at V and 1 base at J, with 15 bases in the middle. The DNA of the CDR3 is TGTGCCAGCAGTAGGAACAGGGCCAGATCCTACGAGCAGTACTTC. It codes for CASSRNRARSYEQYF.

The chain recombines TRBV11-2 with TRBJ2-3; the D is unclear. The CDR3 runs to 12 residues. Trimming cost V 2 bases and J 6 bases, with 6 bases left between them. CDR1 and CDR2 from the germline V gene are SGHAT and FQNNGV. CDR3 DNA: TGTGCCAGCAGCTTATCTCAGGATACGCAGTATTTT. Translated: CASSLSQDTQYF. Together with reference TRBV11-2 and TRBJ2-3, the CDR3 gives the full variable domain: EAGVAQSPRYKIIEKRQSVAFWCNPISGHATLYWYQQILGQGPKLLIQFQNNGVVDDSQLPKDRFSAERLKGVDSTLKIQPAKLEDSAVYLCASSLSQDTQYFGPGTRLTVL.